This T cell receptor beta chain was retrieved from a study of cytomegalovirus exposure and HLA in healthy donors. As for this clone: Antigen specificity is unknown.

Generated by immunoSEQ multiplex PCR, the TCRdb table keeps only in-frame clones and is missing some. This table has some 270,000 clones, approximately 86% appearing once. Study-wide points: It was reportedly the case that the classifier diagnosed cytomegalovirus status with high specificity and sensitivity. Researchers reported that a few CMV-associated chains were confirmed in vitro as CMV antigen-specific. Cytomegalovirus-associated TCR beta chains were listed, numbering under 200.

The donors were members of the validation cohort comprising 100 to 150 subjects, separate from the approximately 670-subject first cohort. Sequenced sample: PBMCs. The sequence came from a young woman in good health and CMV-seronegative.

This CDR3 reads CASSPHPALVDTEQYF. The DNA for the CDR3 is TGTGCCAGCAGTCCCCACCCAGCCCTCGTGGACACCGAGCAGTACTTC. The chain joins TRBV28 to TRBJ2-7, with a weak D call TRBD1 (5 bases). V was clipped by 5 bases and J by 6 bases, with 23 bases between them. This CDR3 is built from 16 residues. CDR1 and CDR2 (germline): MDHEN, SYDVKM.